Below, one T cell receptor (beta chain) is given with its context. The antigen is unknown. The PCR used 60 Vbeta and 13 Jbeta primers. Here immunoSEQ multiplex PCR was the method, and the copy in TCRdb shows in-frame clones only, minus some. The sample comprises approximately 150,000 clones, around 80% of which are singletons, and over 13% rests with the top ten. The sample originates from a study of cytomegalovirus exposure and HLA in healthy donors. V was trimmed by 0 bases and J by 9 bases, leaving 10 bases between them. The CDR3 has 14 residues. Germline V gives CDR1 SGHNT, CDR2 YYREEE (reference sequence). General study results and limits: Earlier findings revealed that most TCR beta V segments proved productive either about 87% or about 30% of the time. The likely explanation for a cluster of highly shared sequence variants was sequencing artifact.

Sequenced input: PBMCs. This chain links TRBV5-4 with TRBJ1-6; D is unclear. The sequence was collected from a woman aged 40-49 years in good health and CMV-seronegative. CDR3: CASSLAGLGSPLHF. CDR3 sequence (DNA): TGTGCCAGCAGCTTGGCGGGGTTGGGTTCACCCCTCCACTTT.